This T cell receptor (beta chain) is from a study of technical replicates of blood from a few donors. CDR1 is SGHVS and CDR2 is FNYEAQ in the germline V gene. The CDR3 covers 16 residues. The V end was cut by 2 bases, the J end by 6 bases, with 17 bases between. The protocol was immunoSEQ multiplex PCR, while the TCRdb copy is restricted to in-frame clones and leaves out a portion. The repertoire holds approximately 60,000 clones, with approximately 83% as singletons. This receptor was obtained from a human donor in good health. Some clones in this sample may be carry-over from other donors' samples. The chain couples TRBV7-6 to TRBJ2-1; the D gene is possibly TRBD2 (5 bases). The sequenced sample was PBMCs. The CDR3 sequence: CASSLRGSVGANEQFF. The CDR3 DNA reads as TGTGCCAGCAGCTTAAGAGGGTCCGTTGGAGCCAATGAGCAGTTCTTC.